The sequence of this TCR beta chain was determined in a study of T cell responses to AZD1222 COVID-19 vaccine. Whole-study results and caveats: Baseline seropositives among AZD1222 recipients totaled only 5 to 7. Clonal diversity may have been underestimated in mostly white British donors.

Worth noting for this clone: As yet, its antigen is unknown.

Sequenced by immunoSEQ multiplex PCR; TCRdb stores in-frame clones only, minus some. The data contain about 48,000 clones, 75% to 90% of them singletons. Second-dose recipients at about 4 or about 12 weeks were treated as one pooled group. This CDR3 region has 14 residues. The V end lost 5 bases, the J end lost 1 base, and 12 bases lay between the germline ends. Germline lookup yields CDR1 WSHSY and CDR2 SAAADI. The V call is TRBV10-2, the J call TRBJ2-7; D not resolved. The sequencing here drew on peripheral blood, taken 28 days after the second AZD1222 dose. The receptor was isolated from an adult who received the AZD1222 COVID-19 vaccine. The CDR3 sequence: CASSPIDVSYEQYF. In nucleotides, the CDR3 is TGCGCCAGCAGTCCCATCGACGTTTCCTACGAGCAGTACTTC.